This T cell receptor (beta chain) originates from a study of vaccination effects on CD4 cells after COVID-19. Regarding the study as a whole: Early timepoints after infection were absent, and convalescent patients were few in the study. Nearly all vaccine-induced clones in healthy recipients recognized only SARS-CoV-2.

The CDR3 length is 13 residues. Germline CDR1 MNHEY, CDR2 SVGAGI. Trimming at V came to 6 bases and at J to 8 bases, leaving 8 bases not matched to a gene. A note on this clone: Its specificity is not known.

Method: immunoSEQ multiplex PCR; TCRdb's copy keeps in-frame clones and lacks some. Here the sample spans 68,000 or so clones, roughly 80% being singletons. The ViraFEST assay expanded antigen-specific CD4+ T cells with viral peptide pools before sequencing. Culturing for approximately 10 days preceded CD4+ T cell isolation. All vaccine recipients tested negative for nucleocapsid antibodies and had never contracted SARS-CoV-2 infection. Cultures had half their medium replaced with IL-2 medium on days 3 and 7. The specimen comprised CD4+ T cells from PBMCs cultured with SARS-CoV-2 spike peptides, sampled before COVID-19 vaccination. V usage is TRBV6-5 and J usage is TRBJ1-1; 8 nucleotides align to TRBD1. This receptor was identified in a human donor who received a COVID-19 vaccine. The CDR3 region is CASRRTGQTEAFF. DNA of the CDR3: TGTGCCAGCAGGAGGACAGGGCAGACCGAAGCTTTCTTT.